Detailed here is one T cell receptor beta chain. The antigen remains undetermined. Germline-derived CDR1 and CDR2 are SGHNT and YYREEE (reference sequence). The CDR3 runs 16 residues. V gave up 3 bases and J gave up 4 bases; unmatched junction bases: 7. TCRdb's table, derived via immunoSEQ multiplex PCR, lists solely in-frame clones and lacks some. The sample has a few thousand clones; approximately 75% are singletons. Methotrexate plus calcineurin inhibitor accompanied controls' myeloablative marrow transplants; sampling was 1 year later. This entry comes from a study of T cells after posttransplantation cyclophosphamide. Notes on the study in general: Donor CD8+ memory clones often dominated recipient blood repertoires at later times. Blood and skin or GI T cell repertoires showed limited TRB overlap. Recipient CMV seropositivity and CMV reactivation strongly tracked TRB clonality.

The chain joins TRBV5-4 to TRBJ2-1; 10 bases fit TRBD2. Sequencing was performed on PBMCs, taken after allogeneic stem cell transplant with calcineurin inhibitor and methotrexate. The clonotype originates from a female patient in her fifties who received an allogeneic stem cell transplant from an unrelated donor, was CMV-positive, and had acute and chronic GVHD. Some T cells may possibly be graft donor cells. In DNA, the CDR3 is TGTGCCAGCAGCTCCCTTACTAGCGGGGTATACAATGAGCAGTTCTTC. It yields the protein CASSSLTSGVYNEQFF.